Listed below are T cell receptor beta chains from one sample, sequenced in a study of human T cells and chemical hapten exposure. TCRdb fed the RACE reads into MiXCR, producing one record per CDR3 protein. The table lists roughly 200,000 distinct CDR3 sequences, approximately 26% of them singletons. The specimen was whole blood, collected in connection with sensitization to the hapten diphenylcyclopropenone (DPC). These TCRs come from a woman aged 40 to 50 with alopecia areata. Some clones in this sample may be carry-over from other donors' samples. Each CDR3 is given with its conserved first and last residue. A D gene is named only where the DNA matches it firmly. Size is omitted from some rows. Given values are once, few, many or a class for expanded clones.

j_call d_call v_call clone_size cdr3_nt cdr3_aa
TRBJ1-1 . TRBV29-1 . TGCAGCGTTGGGGGGGGGAGGACTGAAGCTTTCTTT CSVGGGRTEAFF
TRBJ2-2 TRBD1 TRBV5-4 few TGTGCCAGCAGCACGGGACAGGGTAAACGAGGGGAGCTGTTTTTT CASSTGQGKRGELFF
TRBJ2-7 TRBD1 TRBV5-4 . TGTGCCAGCAGCTTACAGGGGGATCACTACGAGCAGTACTTC CASSLQGDHYEQYF
TRBJ1-1 . TRBV14 . TGTGCCAGCAGCCAAGGACGGACGTCGGCTTTCTTT CASSQGRTSAFF
TRBJ2-7 TRBD1 TRBV28 few TGTGCCAGCAGTTCCTCCGGACAGGGGGACGAGCAGTACTTC CASSSSGQGDEQYF
TRBJ1-5 . TRBV28 . TGTGCCAGCAGCGTCGGGGGGGCCATAGGCAATCAGCCCCAGCATTTT CASSVGGAIGNQPQHF
TRBJ2-2 TRBD2 TRBV5-5 few TGTGCCAGCAGCTTCACGGTAGCGGGAGACACCGGGGAGCTGTTTTTT CASSFTVAGDTGELFF
TRBJ2-2 . TRBV6-2/TRBV6-3 many TGTGCCAGCAGTTACTCGACCGGGGAGCTGTTTTTT CASSYSTGELFF
TRBJ2-7 TRBD1 TRBV5-1 many TGCGCCAGCTACCCGGGACAGGGGGCGCGGGAGCAGTACTTC CASYPGQGAREQYF
TRBJ2-2 TRBD1 TRBV7-3 . TGTGCCAGCAGCTTAACCGGGACAGCGAACACCGGGGAGCTGTTTTTT CASSLTGTANTGELFF
TRBJ2-5 . TRBV7-2 . TGTGCCAGCAGCTTACCCGTCAAGCCAGGGGCAGAGACCCAGTACTTC CASSLPVKPGAETQYF
TRBJ2-7 . TRBV7-9 few TGTGCCAGCAGCGTATGGGTCGGCGAGCAGTACTTC CASSVWVGEQYF
TRBJ2-1 TRBD2 TRBV7-7 . TGTGCTAGCAGCTTGAACCCGGGAGGGAATGAGCAGTTCTTC CASSLNPGGNEQFF
TRBJ1-2 . TRBV20-1 . TGCAGTGCTAGAGATCCCTATGGCTACACCTTC CSARDPYGYTF
TRBJ2-7 . TRBV27 . TGTGCCAGCAGAAAACACGGAGAAGGCTACGAGCAGTACTTC CASRKHGEGYEQYF
TRBJ2-7 . TRBV28 . TGTGCCAGCAGTCCACACAGGGACTCCTACGAGCAGTACTTC CASSPHRDSYEQYF